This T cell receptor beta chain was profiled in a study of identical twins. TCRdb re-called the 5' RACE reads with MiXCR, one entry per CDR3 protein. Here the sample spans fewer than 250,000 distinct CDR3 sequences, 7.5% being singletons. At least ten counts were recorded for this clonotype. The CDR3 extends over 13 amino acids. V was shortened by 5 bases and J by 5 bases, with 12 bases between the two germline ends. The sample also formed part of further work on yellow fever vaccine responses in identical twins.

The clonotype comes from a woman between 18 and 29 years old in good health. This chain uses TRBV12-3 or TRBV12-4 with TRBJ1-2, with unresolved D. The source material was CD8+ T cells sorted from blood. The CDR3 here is CASSIGAGYGYTF. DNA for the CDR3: TGTGCCAGCAGTATTGGAGCGGGGTATGGCTACACCTTC.